This T cell receptor beta chain was captured in a study of cytomegalovirus exposure and HLA in healthy donors. Study results and caveats: Highest at DRB1 and lowest at HLA-C, TCR association rates differed among HLA loci in a later analysis.

Regarding this clone: Its antigen remains unidentified.

A multiplex PCR was run with 60 Vbeta primers and 13 Jbeta primers. Produced via immunoSEQ multiplex PCR; TCRdb's table is partial and in-frame only. The sample records about 300,000 clones, more than 80% being singletons. Trimming took 4 bases from V and 8 from J, leaving 11 bases between them. Germline V lookup: CDR1 SGDLS, CDR2 YYNGEE. This CDR3 region has 12 residues. V gene TRBV9 combines with J gene TRBJ2-3; D is uncertain. Sequencing was done on a sample of PBMCs. The source of this sequence is a middle-aged man in good health and CMV-seropositive. The CDR3 nucleotides read TGTGCCAGCAGCCCGACCCCAGGTACGCAGTATTTT. This gives the protein CASSPTPGTQYF.